The source of this T cell receptor (beta chain) is a study of cytomegalovirus exposure and HLA in healthy donors. The wider study: Earlier, 95 million to 130 million unique TCR beta sequences were recovered from around 180 million T cells by an analysis. General study points: As was reported, the HLA-A and HLA-B alleles of most subjects were accurately predicted from TCR beta sequences.

With respect to this clone: Antigen unknown.

The V segment lost 4 bases and the J segment 8 bases; nucleotides outside the gene matches: 6. Germline lookup yields CDR1 MNHNY and CDR2 SVGAGI (reference sequence). This CDR3 region has 13 residues. Primers for the PCR totalled 60 Vbeta and 13 Jbeta. Method: immunoSEQ multiplex PCR; TCRdb's copy keeps in-frame clones and lacks some. The listing records over 100,000 clones. This TCR came from a young man in good health and CMV-seronegative. The chain links TRBV6-6 to TRBJ1-2; 8 bases are shared with TRBD1. The sequencing sample was made of PBMCs. CDR3 sequence: CASSSRTGSGYTF. The CDR3 nucleotides read TGTGCCAGCAGTTCTCGGACAGGGAGCGGCTACACCTTC.